This passage covers 9 T cell receptor beta chains from one sample sequenced in a study of PD-1 blockade in classical Hodgkin lymphoma. Time point described: cycle 4 day 1 (C4D1), after more than five weeks of nivolumab. Relapses following autologous stem cell transplantation were seen in all patients, with brentuximab vedotin exposure varying. Here immunoSEQ multiplex PCR was the method, and the copy in TCRdb shows in-frame clones only, minus some. The sample carries 75,000 to 95,000 clones, approximately 83% recorded once. The sequencing here drew on peripheral blood mononuclear cells (PBMCs), taken before the fourth cycle of nivolumab. The source of these receptors is a human donor with classical Hodgkin lymphoma.

This chain uses TRBV2 with TRBJ2-2; D may be TRBD2 (5 bases). The germline V gene encodes CDR1 SNHLY and CDR2 FYNNEI. The CDR3 loop spans 11 amino acids. V was clipped by 11 bases and J by 7 bases, with 11 bases between them. CDR3 nucleotides: TGTGCCGGAGGAGCCGGCGGGGAGCTGTTTTTT. Its translation is CAGGAGGELFF. Together with reference TRBV2 and TRBJ2-2, the CDR3 gives the full variable domain: EPEVTQTPSHQVTQMGQEVILRCVPISNHLYFYWYRQILGQKVEFLVSFYNNEISEKSEIFDDQFSVERPDGSNFTLKIRSTKLEDSAMYFCAGGAGGELFFGEGSRLTVL.

This clone was counted ten times or more. The chain recombines TRBV28 with TRBJ2-1; D ambiguous. Germline assignment: CDR1 MDHEN and CDR2 SYDVKM. Trimming shortened V by 3 bases and J by 4 bases, and 7 bases separated the two germline ends. The CDR3 sequence is 13 residues long. The CDR3 nucleotides read TGTGCCAGCAGTTTGGACCAATACAATGAGCAGTTCTTC. This gives the protein CASSLDQYNEQFF.

The rearrangement links TRBV11-2 to TRBJ2-1; 7 bases are shared with TRBD2. Germline CDR1 is SGHAT and CDR2 is FQNNGV. Germline trimming cut 5 bases from V and 6 bases from J; bases unmatched to any gene: 7. This CDR3 region has 14 residues. The CDR3 DNA reads TGTGCCAGCAGCCCCCGGCCGGGAGGCAATGAGCAGTTCTTC. Translated, it gives CASSPRPGGNEQFF.

This clone was recorded once. The chain couples TRBV28 to TRBJ1-3; D is unresolved. V was trimmed by 5 bases and J by 4 bases, leaving 9 bases between them. The CDR3 contains 13 residues. CDR1 is MDHEN, CDR2 SYDVKM, per germline. CDR3 in amino acids: CASSHFEGNTIYF. The CDR3 nucleotides are TGTGCCAGCAGTCACTTCGAGGGAAACACCATATATTTT.

This clone has a single count. This CDR3 is also generated by other DNA sequences in the sample. The chain recombines TRBV18 with TRBJ2-5; 9 nucleotides match TRBD2. The CDR3 has 14 residues. Germline CDR1 is KGHSH and CDR2 is LQKENI. J was trimmed by 5 bases and V by 3 bases; bases with no gene match: 4. CDR3 bases: TGTGCCAGCTCACCGGGGACTAGCCAGGAGACCCAGTACTTC. It encodes CASSPGTSQETQYF.

This sequence joins TRBV30 and TRBJ2-2; weak D call: TRBD1 (5 bases). With 5 bases removed from V and 8 bases from J, the gap between germline ends came to 21 bases. This CDR3 region has 15 residues. The germline CDR1 and CDR2 sequences are GTSNPN and SVGIG (reference sequence). CDR3 sequence: CAWGVLGLTGGELFF. As DNA, the CDR3 is TGTGCCTGGGGAGTGCTGGGGCTAACCGGAGGGGAGCTGTTTTTT. Full variable domain (remainder filled in from reference TRBV30 and TRBJ2-2): SQTIHQWPATLVQPVGSPLSLECTVEGTSNPNLYWYRQAAGRGLQLLFYSVGIGQISSEVPQNLSASRPQDRQFILSSKKLLLSDSGFYLCAWGVLGLTGGELFFGEGSRLTVL.

This chain links TRBV4-1 with TRBJ1-1, with D possibly TRBD1 on 5 matching bases. The germline gives CDR1 MGHRA, CDR2 YSYEKL. The length of the CDR3 is 19 residues. Between the trimmed V and J ends, which lost 0 bases and 5 bases, there was a span of 25 bases. The CDR3 sequence is CASSQDSPTGGGWGTEAFF. CDR3 nucleotides: TGCGCCAGCAGCCAAGATTCCCCGACCGGGGGGGGTTGGGGGACTGAAGCTTTCTTT.

The chain employs TRBV7-6 and TRBJ2-5; D is unclear. CDR3 length equals 14 residues. Trimming took 1 base from V and 4 from J, leaving 10 bases between them. CDR1 and CDR2 (germline): SGHVS, FNYEAQ. The CDR3 reads CASSLEPYGETQYF. For the CDR3, the DNA is TGTGCCAGCAGCTTAGAGCCTTATGGAGAGACCCAGTACTTC. The whole variable domain, remainder taken from reference TRBV7-6 and TRBJ2-5, is GAGVSQSPRYKVTKRGQDVALRCDPISGHVSLYWYRQALGQGPEFLTYFNYEAQQDKSGLPNDRFSAERPEGSISTLTIQRTEQRDSAMYRCASSLEPYGETQYFGPGTRLLVL.

A few counts support this clone. This chain joins TRBV28 and TRBJ1-2; 9 bases map to TRBD1. Germline assignment: CDR1 MDHEN and CDR2 SYDVKM. V trimming: 6 bases; J trimming: 8 bases; junction bases outside the gene matches: 13. The CDR3 runs 15 residues. The CDR3 reads CASREAAGQGAGYTF. The CDR3 DNA is TGTGCCAGCAGAGAGGCCGCGGGACAGGGTGCCGGCTACACCTTC.